This T cell receptor (beta chain) emerged from a study of blood T cell repertoires in COVID-19. In the original processing: Using reference gene primer amplification, nucleated cell counts were estimated. The method was immunoSEQ multiplex PCR; TCRdb's version includes in-frame clones alone and lacks a portion of them. V and J calls and clone size are copied from that table; D and trimming were computed from the DNA. The table records fewer than 250,000 clones, about four fifths of them present only once. Enrolled through a virtual design, the participants were between roughly 18 and 100 years of age and came from about two dozen US areas. Germline CDR1 and CDR2: WSHSY and SAAADI. Trimming shortened V by 8 bases and J by 1 base, and 6 bases separated the two germline ends. The CDR3 is 13 residues long.

The TCR was taken from a woman between 45 and 60 years old with acute COVID-19. The chain is built from TRBV10-2 and TRBJ2-6; D call uncertain. The sequenced material came from PBMCs or T cells enriched from blood (not recorded which). This CDR3 is CASSRSGANVLTF. The CDR3 DNA follows: TGCGCCAGCTCGCGTTCTGGGGCCAACGTCCTGACTTTC.